This T cell receptor beta chain derives from a study of cytomegalovirus exposure and HLA in healthy donors. Study-wide results and limits: Cytomegalovirus association was listed for under 200 TCR beta chains. According to a later analysis, donors in an Asian-associated ancestry cluster reportedly had fewer N-insertions than the roughly 630-donor mean.

There are 13 residues in the CDR3. V was trimmed by 2 bases and J by 4 bases, leaving 8 bases between them. In germline, CDR1 is KGHSH, CDR2 LQKENI. 60 Vbeta and 13 Jbeta primers were used in PCR. The data were produced by immunoSEQ multiplex PCR, yet TCRdb's version contains in-frame clones alone and is incomplete. Among around 160,000 clones, roughly 65% were seen once, and the ten largest hold roughly 4.5%. On this clone: Its antigen is undetermined.

The receptor was isolated from a man aged 18-30 years in good health and CMV-seropositive. The chain is built from TRBV18 and TRBJ1-2; TRBD1 might be the D (6 bases). Sequenced input: PBMCs. Here the CDR3 DNA reads TGTGCCAGCTCACCAACAGGGTCCTATGGCTACACCTTC. It codes for CASSPTGSYGYTF. Complete variable domain (other parts from reference TRBV18 and TRBJ1-2): NAGVMQNPRHLVRRRGQEARLRCSPMKGHSHVYWYRQLPEEGLKFMVYLQKENIIDESGMPKERFSAEFPKEGPSILRIQQVVRGDSAAYFCASSPTGSYGYTFGSGTRLTVV.